Listed below are T cell receptor beta chains from one sample, sequenced in a study of cytomegalovirus exposure and HLA in healthy donors. Generated by immunoSEQ multiplex PCR, the TCRdb table keeps only in-frame clones and is missing some. The sample includes over 150,000 clones, around 77% of them seen just once. Source material: PBMCs. Source of these receptors: a woman aged 25 to 39 in good health and CMV-seronegative. Each CDR3 is given with its conserved first and last residue.

>TRBV4-2|TRBJ1-3
CASSQDRGSGNTIYF
>TRBV30|TRBJ1-5
CAWSPRGFNQPQHF
>TRBV7-2|TRBJ2-7
CASSPLEGGRDEQYF
>TRBV18|TRBJ2-7
CASSSGGAGEQYF
>TRBV9|TRBJ1-1
CASRDMRGEAFF
>TRBV7-3|TRBJ2-1
CASSPGIQDEQFF
>TRBV28|TRBJ2-3
CASSLVAGSPADTQYF
>TRBV10-3|TRBJ1-2
CAISEPFQGDDGYTF
>TRBV27|TRBJ1-5
CASSMTGPRGQPQHF
>TRBV7-8|TRBJ2-5
CASTPGEETQYF
>TRBV5-4|TRBJ2-5
CASSFGLAGAETQYF
>TRBV5-6|TRBJ1-2
CASSPRVIRALDYGYPF
>TRBV4-1|TRBJ2-3
CASSPATSASTDTQYF
>TRBV7-2|TRBJ2-7
CASSFWTSGRYEQYF
>TRBV18|TRBJ2-5
CASSPDLAAETQYF
>TRBV11-1|TRBJ2-7
CASSPGQGPSYEQYF
>TRBV4-1|TRBJ2-1
CASSQASTSGSSYNEQFF